The clone carrying this TCR beta chain was seen only a few times. Its antigen is as yet unknown. The data stem from a study of T-cell memory formation after mild COVID-19. Overall study findings and caveats: Specificity for SARS-CoV-2 was not confirmed among the second-wave clones peaking on day 37. From day 15 to 85, contracting clones were balanced between CD4 and CD8, whereas later expanders leaned toward CD4+.

Constant-segment primers served in 5'RACE that generated TCR alpha and TCR beta cDNA libraries bearing sample barcodes and UMIs. TCRdb called the 5' RACE reads again in MiXCR, with one record for every CDR3 protein. The top ten hold roughly a quarter of the sample, which has about 150,000 distinct CDR3 sequences, roughly 24% seen once. The CDR3 sequence is 16 residues long. With 2 bases clipped from V and 4 bases from J, the junction kept 7 bases outside the gene matches. Germline values: CDR1 SGHRS, CDR2 YFSETQ. Sequencing was carried out using PBMCs or a T cell subset sorted from them (not recorded which). This TCR derives from an adult woman who had mild COVID-19 (a few samples of this study predate the infection). Cell type and time point are not known. V and J are TRBV5-1 and TRBJ1-2; 11 positions agree with TRBD1. The chain's CDR3 is CASSFGDRGSGYGYTF. Written as DNA, the CDR3 is TGCGCCAGCAGCTTCGGGGACAGGGGGTCCGGCTATGGCTACACCTTC.